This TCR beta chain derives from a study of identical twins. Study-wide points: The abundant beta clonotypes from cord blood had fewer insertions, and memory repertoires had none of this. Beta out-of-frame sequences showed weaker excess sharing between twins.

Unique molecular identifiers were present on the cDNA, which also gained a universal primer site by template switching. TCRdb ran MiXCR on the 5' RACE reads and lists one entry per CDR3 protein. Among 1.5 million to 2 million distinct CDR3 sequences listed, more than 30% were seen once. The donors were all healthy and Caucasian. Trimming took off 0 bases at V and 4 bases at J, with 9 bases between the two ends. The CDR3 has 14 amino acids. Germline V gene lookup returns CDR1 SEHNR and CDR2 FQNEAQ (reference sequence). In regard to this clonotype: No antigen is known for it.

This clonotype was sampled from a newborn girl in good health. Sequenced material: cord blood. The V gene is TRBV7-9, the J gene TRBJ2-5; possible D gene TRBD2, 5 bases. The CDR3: CASSLAHEGETQYF. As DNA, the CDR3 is TGTGCCAGCAGCTTAGCGCATGAGGGAGAGACCCAGTACTTC.